The next 30 T cell receptor beta chains were all read from a single sample in a study of identical twins. MiXCR, applied by TCRdb to the 5' RACE reads, yields one record per CDR3 protein. Here the sample spans some 790,000 distinct CDR3 sequences, around a sixth being singletons. This sample also appeared in a second study, on T cells expressing NK-cell markers.

Sequencing was performed on PBMCs. Receptors originate from a woman between 18 and 30 years old in good health.

The V and J genes are TRBV5-1 and TRBJ1-5, with D possibly matching TRBD1 (5 bases). The ends were cut back, 1 base at V and 8 bases at J, with 10 bases in the middle. The CDR3 length is 13 residues. Germline V CDR1 and CDR2: SGHRS, YFSETQ. The CDR3 region has the DNA TGCGCCAGCAGCTTGAGAGGGGCAGAGCCCCAGCATTTT. Its protein product is CASSLRGAEPQHF. Full variable domain (missing parts from reference TRBV5-1 and TRBJ1-5): KAGVTQTPRYLIKTRGQQVTLSCSPISGHRSVSWYQQTPGQGLQFLFEYFSETQRNKGNFPGRFSGRQFSNSRSEMNVSTLELGDSALYLCASSLRGAEPQHFGDGTRLSIL.

This chain connects TRBV20-1 to TRBJ1-5, with a tentative D call TRBD1 (6 bases). Germline CDR1 and CDR2: DFQATT and SNEGSKA (reference sequence). V was pared by 3 bases and J by 5 bases, with 11 bases between. There are 13 residues in the CDR3. CDR3 sequence: CSASPEGDQPQHF. DNA of the CDR3: TGCAGTGCTAGCCCTGAGGGGGATCAGCCCCAGCATTTT.

This clonotype was seen a single time. J is TRBJ2-7 and V is TRBV4-3, with a possible D match to TRBD1 (5 bases). The CDR3 has 13 amino acids. Looked up from germline, CDR1 is LGHNA and CDR2 is YSLEER. V was trimmed by 0 bases and J by 6 bases, leaving 9 bases between them. CDR3 nucleotide sequence: TGCGCCAGCAGCCAAGATTCAGGGTCCGAGCAGTACTTC. Protein product: CASSQDSGSEQYF.

This clonotype was counted only a few times. The chain carries TRBV6-5 and TRBJ2-7, with 9 bases aligning to TRBD2. CDR1 and CDR2 (germline): MNHEY, SVGAGI. The CDR3 contains 17 residues. V trimming: 1 base; J trimming: 4 bases; junction bases outside the gene matches: 11. The CDR3 DNA is TGTGCCAGCAGTTACTATTTGACTAGCGGATTAATATACGAGCAGTACTTC. Translating it yields CASSYYLTSGLIYEQYF.

This clonotype was counted between two and nine times. V gene TRBV7-2 combines with J gene TRBJ2-5; D unresolved. The V end lost 5 bases, the J end lost 4 bases, and 8 bases lay between the germline ends. The CDR3 spans 12 residues. Germline V CDR1 and CDR2: SGHTA, FQGNSA. The CDR3 loop reads CASSSLVETQYF. The DNA for the CDR3 is TGTGCCAGCAGCAGCCTTGTAGAGACCCAGTACTTC.

The chain carries TRBV20-1 and TRBJ1-1; perhaps TRBD1 as D (6 bases). V was trimmed by 6 bases and J by 4 bases, leaving 12 bases between them. Germline V gives CDR1 DFQATT, CDR2 SNEGSKA (reference sequence). The CDR3 consists of 12 residues. CDR3 in amino acids: CSAAQGLTEAFF. CDR3 coding DNA: TGCAGTGCGGCACAGGGTCTCACTGAAGCTTTCTTT.

The gene calls are TRBV20-1 and TRBJ2-7, with a weak D call TRBD2 (6 bases). The CDR3 runs to 15 residues. V was cut by 3 bases and J by 0 bases, with 15 bases left in between. Germline lookup yields CDR1 DFQATT and CDR2 SNEGSKA (reference sequence). The DNA for the CDR3 is TGCAGTGCTAGGGGTAGCGGAAGAAGCTCCTACGAGCAGTACTTC. Translating gives CSARGSGRSSYEQYF.

The rearrangement uses TRBV12-3 or TRBV12-4 and TRBJ2-2; 8 bases are a match to TRBD1. V dropped 6 bases and J dropped 6; count of bases not matched to a gene: 6. The CDR3 totals 14 residues. The CDR3 nucleotides are TGTGCCAGCAGGCTGGACAGGGTCGCCGGGGAGCTGTTTTTT. This encodes CASRLDRVAGELFF.

Details on this clonotype: This may be a read error: a much more frequent sequence differs by one nucleotide. The J gene is TRBJ1-2, the V gene TRBV20-1, with 7 bases aligning to TRBD1. CDR1 is DFQATT, CDR2 SNEGSKA, per germline (reference sequence). The CDR3 contains 13 residues. The CDR3 DNA follows: TGCAGAGCTAGGAGGACAGGCAACTATGGCTACACCTTC. Translating gives CRARRTGNYGYTF.

This clonotype was counted between two and nine times. The rearrangement uses TRBV7-9 and TRBJ2-5; no reliable D call. Trimming pared 5 bases from V and 5 bases from J, leaving 6 bases between. Germline V gene data show CDR1 as SEHNR and CDR2 as FQNEAQ (reference sequence). The CDR3 runs to 11 residues. CDR3 sequence (DNA): TGTGCCAGCAGCATAGTTGAGACCCAGTACTTC. It codes for CASSIVETQYF.

This chain joins TRBV5-1 and TRBJ2-7; the match to TRBD1 covers 10 bases. V was clipped by 0 bases and J by 3 bases; unmatched bases: 3. From germline, CDR1 is SGHRS and CDR2 YFSETQ. CDR3 length: 15 residues. The CDR3 sequence is CASSLVGQGDYEQYF. CDR3 nucleotide sequence: TGCGCCAGCAGCTTGGTCGGACAGGGGGACTACGAGCAGTACTTC.

The chain recombines TRBV6-1 with TRBJ2-1; TRBD2 matches 10 bases. With V trimmed by 7 bases and J by 4 bases, 4 bases remained unmatched. The CDR3 has 14 amino acids. The germline V gene has CDR1 MNHNS and CDR2 SASEGT. The CDR3 DNA is TGTGCCAGCAAGGGTAGCGGGAGGTACAATGAGCAGTTCTTC. The encoded protein is CASKGSGRYNEQFF.

The rearrangement links TRBV19 to TRBJ2-2, with D maybe TRBD1 (5 bases). V shed 5 bases and J shed 8 bases, with 21 bases lying between them. CDR1 is LNHDA and CDR2 is SQIVND in the germline V gene (reference sequence). The CDR3 runs to 16 residues. The CDR3 is CASSEGVPLFAGELFF. CDR3 coding DNA: TGTGCCAGTAGTGAAGGGGTACCCCTATTTGCGGGGGAGCTGTTTTTT.

This clonotype showed up just a few times. The rearrangement uses TRBV27 and TRBJ2-7; TRBD1 agrees at 9 bases. CDR3 length equals 15 residues. J lost 3 bases, V lost 3 bases, and 6 bases had no gene match. The germline gives CDR1 MNHEY, CDR2 SMNVEV (reference sequence). The CDR3 region is CASSLAMGQGYEQYF. In nucleotides, the CDR3 is TGTGCCAGCAGTTTGGCGATGGGACAGGGCTACGAGCAGTACTTC.

This sequence joins TRBV12-3 or TRBV12-4 and TRBJ2-1; weak D call: TRBD2 (6 bases). This CDR3 region has 12 residues. V lost 7 bases to trimming and J lost 9 bases, with 13 bases between them. CDR3 in DNA: TGTGCCAGCACCCCGGGGGTTGGTGAGCAGTTCTTC. Residues: CASTPGVGEQFF.

This clonotype was seen a handful of times. V usage is TRBV7-2 and J usage is TRBJ2-4; D gene unclear. The germline V and J ends were trimmed by 1 base and 6 bases, with 13 bases remaining between them. The CDR3 is 15 residues long. CDR1 and CDR2 (germline): SGHTA, FQGNSA. The CDR3 region is CASSLDRIIGNIQYF. In DNA, the CDR3 is TGTGCCAGCAGCTTAGACCGAATTATCGGAAACATTCAGTACTTC.

This clonotype occurred a few times. The chain combines TRBV6-5 with TRBJ2-7; TRBD2 might be the D (6 bases). This CDR3 has 14 residues. Germline loops: CDR1 MNHEY, CDR2 SVGAGI. V was shortened by 3 bases and J by 1 base, with 10 bases between the two germline ends. As DNA, the CDR3 is TGTGCCAGCAGTTATGCGGGGTTGTCCTACGAGCAGTACTTC. It codes for CASSYAGLSYEQYF.

This chain uses TRBV20-1 with TRBJ2-5; D is uncertain. This CDR3 contains 13 residues. Germline CDR1 DFQATT, CDR2 SNEGSKA (reference sequence). Trimming left V 6 bases short and J 4 bases short, with 15 bases between. The CDR3 loop is CSATSTYGETQYF. The CDR3 coding sequence is TGCAGTGCAACATCAACGTACGGAGAGACCCAGTACTTC.

This clonotype has only a few counts. The rearrangement uses TRBV6-1 and TRBJ1-1; TRBD1 matches at 7 bases. The CDR3 extends over 14 amino acids. CDR1 MNHNS and CDR2 SASEGT come from the germline V gene. Trimming took 7 bases from V and 1 from J; bases not matched to a gene: 6. CDR3 sequence (DNA): TGTGCCAGCATCAGGGGGTGGGGGAACACTGAAGCTTTCTTT. Amino acids: CASIRGWGNTEAFF.

The table lists this clonotype with a few counts. One end of the junction fails to match germline, which may point to a read error. As DNA, the CDR3 is TGCAGGGCTACCGACTCGGTCCGCACAGATACGCAGTATTTT. This translates into CRATDSVRTDTQYF. V gene TRBV20-1 combines with J gene TRBJ2-3; D is unresolved. The CDR3 sequence is 14 residues long. Germline assignment: CDR1 DFQATT and CDR2 SNEGSKA (reference sequence).

The DNA for the CDR3 is TGTGCCAGCTCAAATGCGGGGACCCTACGGGGAAACATTCAGTACTTC. The encoded protein is CASSNAGTLRGNIQYF. J is TRBJ2-4 and V is TRBV18, with a possible D match to TRBD2 (6 bases). Germline CDR1 is KGHSH and CDR2 is LQKENI. This CDR3 comprises 16 residues. V lost 5 bases, J lost 6 bases, and 20 bases lay in between.

V is TRBV5-1 and J is TRBJ2-1; 14 nucleotides match TRBD2. After removal of 4 bases from V and 8 bases from J, the junction contained 8 bases not matched to a gene. Germline values: CDR1 SGHRS, CDR2 YFSETQ. The CDR3 has 16 residues. CDR3 protein: CASSPTSGGVPDEQFF. The CDR3 region has the DNA TGCGCCAGCAGCCCGACTAGCGGGGGGGTTCCGGATGAGCAGTTCTTC.

V gene TRBV5-1 combines with J gene TRBJ2-5; D perhaps matches TRBD2 (5 bases). Germline assignment: CDR1 SGHRS and CDR2 YFSETQ. Trimming removed 4 bases from V and 5 bases from J, with 21 bases in between. The CDR3 is made up of 16 amino acids. The CDR3 nucleotides are TGCGCCAGCAGCCTAGCAGGAACTGGTTACGGGGAGACCCAGTACTTC. Protein sequence: CASSLAGTGYGETQYF.

The rearrangement uses TRBV12-5 and TRBJ1-3; TRBD1 aligns across 7 bases. The CDR3 covers 12 residues. CDR1 LGHNT and CDR2 FRNRAP come from the germline V gene. V was clipped by 4 bases and J by 16 bases; unmatched bases: 10. CDR3 nucleotides: TGTGCTAGTGGTTATGATCACAGGGGACCGTATTTT. Translated: CASGYDHRGPYF.

This clonotype was observed a handful of times. J is TRBJ2-7 and V is TRBV12-3 or TRBV12-4, with 13 bases identical to TRBD2. The CDR3 sequence is 16 residues long. V dropped 5 bases and J dropped 5; count of bases not matched to a gene: 9. In DNA, the CDR3 is TGTGCCAGCAGTCCCCGGACTAGCGGGAGAATCCACGAGCAGTACTTC. Its protein product is CASSPRTSGRIHEQYF.

This clonotype was seen only a few times. CDR3 amino acids: CASSSMMSSYEQYF. The CDR3 DNA is TGTGCCAGCAGCTCCATGATGTCTTCCTACGAGCAGTACTTC. The chain joins TRBV11-3 to TRBJ2-7; D remains ambiguous. CDR1 is SGHNT and CDR2 is YENEEA in the germline V gene. V lost 4 bases and J lost 1, with 11 bases in between. This CDR3 has 14 amino acids.

This clonotype was counted a few times. The chain carries TRBV5-1 and TRBJ2-7, with D unclear. The CDR3 has 14 amino acids. Trimming left V 2 bases short and J 1 base short, with 10 bases between. Germline V lookup: CDR1 SGHRS, CDR2 YFSETQ. The CDR3 loop is CASSLSDPSYEQYF. The DNA of the CDR3 is TGCGCCAGCAGCTTATCGGACCCTTCCTACGAGCAGTACTTC. The full variable domain, in which reference TRBV5-1 and TRBJ2-7 provide the parts outside the CDR3, is KAGVTQTPRYLIKTRGQQVTLSCSPISGHRSVSWYQQTPGQGLQFLFEYFSETQRNKGNFPGRFSGRQFSNSRSEMNVSTLELGDSALYLCASSLSDPSYEQYFGPGTRLTVT.

There are a few counts of this clonotype. The V call is TRBV6-2 or TRBV6-3, the J call TRBJ2-1; D could derive from TRBD1 or TRBD2 (5 bases each). This CDR3 has 16 amino acids. Trimming removed 10 bases from V and 4 bases from J, with 23 bases in between. The germline gives CDR1 MNHEY, CDR2 SVGEGT. The CDR3 reads CATTLTRGVVYNEQFF. CDR3 DNA sequence: TGTGCCACCACACTAACCCGGGGCGTAGTTTACAATGAGCAGTTCTTC.

The V call is TRBV6-5, the J call TRBJ2-1; unclear D gene. Trimming took off 1 base at V and 12 bases at J, with 13 bases between the two ends. From germline, CDR1 is MNHEY and CDR2 SVGAGI. CDR3 length: 13 residues. CDR3 region: CASSYFRGVGQFF. As DNA, the CDR3 is TGTGCCAGCAGTTACTTCCGTGGCGTCGGGCAGTTCTTC.

The rearrangement links TRBV25-1 to TRBJ2-7; TRBD1 aligns across 7 bases. The junction had 5 bases not matched to a gene; V was cut back by 4 bases and J by 5 bases. Germline CDR1 is MGHDK and CDR2 is SYGVNS. This CDR3 has 13 residues. CDR3 nucleotide sequence: TGTGCCAGCAGTGGTGACAGGGTACACGAGCAGTACTTC. Translating it yields CASSGDRVHEQYF.